This T cell receptor (beta chain) is drawn from a study of blood T cell repertoires in COVID-19. TCRdb's copy holds only in-frame clones and misses some; the assay was immunoSEQ multiplex PCR. The sample comprises over 300,000 clones, 90% of which are singletons, and approximately 7% rests with the top ten. The ends lost 5 bases at V and 6 bases at J; junction bases unmatched: 10. CDR1 SGHTA and CDR2 FQGTGA come from the germline V gene. The CDR3 is made up of 15 amino acids. The chain links TRBV7-3 to TRBJ2-3; 8 bases are a match to TRBD2. Source material: peripheral blood. The sequence was collected from a man aged 18 to 29 with active or convalescent COVID-19. CDR3 nucleotide sequence: TGTGCCAGCAGCGAACTAGCGGCCTTAGGGGATACGCAGTATTTT. It is translated as CASSELAALGDTQYF.